This T cell receptor beta chain emerged from a study of spatial heterogeneity in lung cancer. Time point indicated: sample taken at primary tumor resection. TCRdb ran MiXCR on the 5' RACE reads and lists one entry per CDR3 protein. The table has around 9,800 distinct CDR3 sequences, 5.5% to 7.5% seen once; the top ten hold 25% to 30%. This clonotype was seen repeatedly, ten times or more. CDR1 is SNHLY, CDR2 FYNNEI, per germline. The CDR3 is 13 residues long. V dropped 6 bases and J dropped 1 base, with 6 bases sitting between them. The receptor was derived from a male donor with early-stage non-small cell lung cancer. V is TRBV2 and J is TRBJ1-4; D remains unclear. The material sequenced was PBMCs, taken at surgery. In DNA, the CDR3 is TGTGCCAGCAGGACGGAAACTAATGAAAAACTGTTTTTT. This codes for CASRTETNEKLFF.